Listed below are T cell receptor beta chains from one sample, sequenced in a study of T cell repertoires in cytomegalovirus infection. These receptors lack a known antigen. TCRdb analysed the reads with MiXCR anew, one entry per CDR3 protein. The sample shows about 360,000 distinct CDR3 sequences, around a third of them seen only once. The source was cultured PBMCs, collected from culture after CMV antigen stimulation. The receptors were gathered from a human donor in good health (CMV status not recorded). Some clones in this sample may be carry-over from other donors' samples. CDR3s include the opening cysteine and the closing phenylalanine or tryptophan. Fields, in order: clone size, V gene, CDR3 protein. Size tells how often a clone was seen (once, few, many) or the class of an expanded clone, and some rows leave it out.

>few|TRBV6-2/TRBV6-3
CASSLPGQGIGGRTDTQYF
>NA|TRBV12-3/TRBV12-4
CASSPRTGMGTEAFF
>few|TRBV7-8
CASSLWTGGYRNEQFF
>few|TRBV7-2
CASSFLDGGAFF
>few|TRBV7-6
CASSLDPPSFTGELFF
>NA|TRBV27
CASSFLQGSTEAFF
>NA|TRBV12-3/TRBV12-4
CASSLGTSGIEQYF
>NA|TRBV7-2
CASSPVGSSHNEQFF
>NA|TRBV20-1
CSARAYSSGQTPSTDTQYF
>NA|TRBV7-2
CASSRQGVSNQPQHF